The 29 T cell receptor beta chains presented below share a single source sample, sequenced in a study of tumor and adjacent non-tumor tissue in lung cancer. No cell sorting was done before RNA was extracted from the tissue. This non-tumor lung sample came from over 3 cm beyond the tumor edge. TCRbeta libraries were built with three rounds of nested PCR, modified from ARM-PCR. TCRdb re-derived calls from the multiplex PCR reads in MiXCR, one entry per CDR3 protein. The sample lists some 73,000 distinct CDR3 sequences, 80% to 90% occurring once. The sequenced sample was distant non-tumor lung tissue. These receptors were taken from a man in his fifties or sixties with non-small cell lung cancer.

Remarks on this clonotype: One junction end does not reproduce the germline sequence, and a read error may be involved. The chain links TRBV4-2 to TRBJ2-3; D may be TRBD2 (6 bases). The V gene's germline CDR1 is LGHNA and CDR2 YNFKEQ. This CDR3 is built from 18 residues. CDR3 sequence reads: CASNQPERVLLSTDMQYF. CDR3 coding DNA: TGTGCCAGCAACCAACCGGAGCGGGTTCTCCTCTCCACAGATATGCAGTATTTT.

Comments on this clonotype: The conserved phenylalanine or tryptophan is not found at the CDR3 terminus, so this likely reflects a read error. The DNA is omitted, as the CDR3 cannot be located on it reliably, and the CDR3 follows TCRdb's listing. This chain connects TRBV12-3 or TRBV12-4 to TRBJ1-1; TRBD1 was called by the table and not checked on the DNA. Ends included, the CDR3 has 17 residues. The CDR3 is CASSPRGQGVSNTEALL.

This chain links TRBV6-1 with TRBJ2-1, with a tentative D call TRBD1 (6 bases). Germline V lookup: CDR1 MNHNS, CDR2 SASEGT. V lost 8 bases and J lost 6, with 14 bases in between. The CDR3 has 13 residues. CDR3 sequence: CASPSLGGNEQFF. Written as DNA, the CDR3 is TGTGCCAGCCCTAGTTTAGGGGGCAATGAGCAGTTCTTC.

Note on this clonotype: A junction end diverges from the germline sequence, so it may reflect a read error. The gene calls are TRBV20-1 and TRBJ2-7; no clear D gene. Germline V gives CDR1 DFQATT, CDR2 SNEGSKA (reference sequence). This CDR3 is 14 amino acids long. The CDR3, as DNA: TGTAGTGCTAAGATAACAAGAGACCCCTACGATCAGTACTTC. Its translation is CSAKITRDPYDQYF.

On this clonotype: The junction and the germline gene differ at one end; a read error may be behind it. The DNA of the CDR3 is TGTGCCAGCAGCTCCACAACAGGGGGGCCAAAGGAGACCAAGTACTTC. Protein product: CASSSTTGGPKETKYF. This chain joins TRBV11-2 and TRBJ2-5; TRBD1 aligns across 8 bases. Looked up from germline, CDR1 is SGHAT and CDR2 is FQNNGV. The CDR3 sequence is 16 residues long.

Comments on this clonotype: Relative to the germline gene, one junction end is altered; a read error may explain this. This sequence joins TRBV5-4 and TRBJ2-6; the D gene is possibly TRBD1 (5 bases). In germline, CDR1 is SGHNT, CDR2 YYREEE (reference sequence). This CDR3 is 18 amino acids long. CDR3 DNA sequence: TGTGCCAGCAGCTTTGGTTCCAGCTCCCCCTCTGGGGCCAACGTCATGACTTTC. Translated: CASSFGSSSPSGANVMTF.

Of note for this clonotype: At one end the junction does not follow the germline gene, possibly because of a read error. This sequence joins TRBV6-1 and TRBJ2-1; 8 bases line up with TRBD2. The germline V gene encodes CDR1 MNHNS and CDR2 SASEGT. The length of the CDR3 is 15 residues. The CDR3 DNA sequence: TGTGCCATCAGTGATGCTGCGGGAGGTCACAATGTGCAGTTCTTC. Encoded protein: CAISDAAGGHNVQFF.

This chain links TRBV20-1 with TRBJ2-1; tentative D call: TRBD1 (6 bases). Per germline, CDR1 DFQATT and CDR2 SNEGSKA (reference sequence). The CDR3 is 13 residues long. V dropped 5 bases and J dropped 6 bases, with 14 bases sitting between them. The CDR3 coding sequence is TGCAGTGCTCCCGGGACAACGCGCAATGAGCAGTTCTTC. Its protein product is CSAPGTTRNEQFF.

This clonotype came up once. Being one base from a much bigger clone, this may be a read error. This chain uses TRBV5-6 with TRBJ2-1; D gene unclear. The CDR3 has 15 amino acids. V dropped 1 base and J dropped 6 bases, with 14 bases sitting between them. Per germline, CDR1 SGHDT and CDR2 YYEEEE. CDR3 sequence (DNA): TGTGCCAGCAGCTTGTTGGCAGGTTATGGCAATGAGCAGTTCTTC. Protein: CASSLLAGYGNEQFF. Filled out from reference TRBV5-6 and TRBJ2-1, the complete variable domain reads DAGVTQSPTHLIKTRGQQVTLRCSPKSGHDTVSWYQQALGQGPQFIFQYYEEEERQRGNFPDRFSGHQFPNYSSELNVNALLLGDSALYLCASSLLAGYGNEQFFGPGTRLTVL.

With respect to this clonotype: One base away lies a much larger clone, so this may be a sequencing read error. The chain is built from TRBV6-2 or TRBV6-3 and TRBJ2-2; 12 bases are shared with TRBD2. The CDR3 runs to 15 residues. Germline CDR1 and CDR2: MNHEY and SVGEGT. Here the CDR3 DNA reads TGTCCCAGCAGTTCTAGCGGGAGGGACACCGGGGAGCTGTTTTTT. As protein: CPSSSSGRDTGELFF.

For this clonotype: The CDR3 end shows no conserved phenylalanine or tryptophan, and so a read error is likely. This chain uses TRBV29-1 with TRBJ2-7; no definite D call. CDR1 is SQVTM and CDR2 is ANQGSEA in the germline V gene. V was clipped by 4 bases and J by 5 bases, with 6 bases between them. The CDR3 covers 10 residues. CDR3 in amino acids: CSVVQDEQYS. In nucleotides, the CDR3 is TGCAGCGTTGTTCAGGACGAGCAGTACTCC.

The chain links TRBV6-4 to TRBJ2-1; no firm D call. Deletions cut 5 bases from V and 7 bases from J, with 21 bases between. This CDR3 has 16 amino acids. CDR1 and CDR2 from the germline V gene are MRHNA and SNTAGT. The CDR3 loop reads CASSKQAPPVVNEQFF. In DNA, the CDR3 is TGTGCCAGCAGTAAGCAAGCGCCCCCGGTTGTGAATGAGCAGTTCTTC.

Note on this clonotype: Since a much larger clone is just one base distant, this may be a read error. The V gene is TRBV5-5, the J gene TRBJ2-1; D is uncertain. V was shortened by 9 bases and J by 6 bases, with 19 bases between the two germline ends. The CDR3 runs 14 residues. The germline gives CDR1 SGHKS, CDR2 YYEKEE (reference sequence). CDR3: CAIRTSMDRNEQFF. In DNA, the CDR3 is TGTGCCATCAGAACGTCGATGGACCGCAATGAGCAGTTCTTC. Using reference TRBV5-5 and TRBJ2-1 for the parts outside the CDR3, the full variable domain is DAGVTQSPTHLIKTRGQQVTLRCSPISGHKSVSWYQQVLGQGPQFIFQYYEKEERGRGNFPDRFSARQFPNYSSELNVNALLLGDSALYLCAIRTSMDRNEQFFGPGTRLTVL.

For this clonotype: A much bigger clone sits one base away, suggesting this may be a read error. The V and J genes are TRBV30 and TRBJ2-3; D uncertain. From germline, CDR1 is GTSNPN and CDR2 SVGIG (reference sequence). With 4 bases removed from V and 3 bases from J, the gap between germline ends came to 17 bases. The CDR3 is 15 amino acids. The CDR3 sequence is CAWTGLGSETDTQYF. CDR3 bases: TGTGCCTGGACGGGCCTGGGGTCGGAAACAGATACGCAGTATTTT.

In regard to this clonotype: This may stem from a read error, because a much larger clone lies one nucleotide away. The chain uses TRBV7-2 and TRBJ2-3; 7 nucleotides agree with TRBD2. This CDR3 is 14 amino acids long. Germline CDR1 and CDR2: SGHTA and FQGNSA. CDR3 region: CAISSSGTIDTQYF. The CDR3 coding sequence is TGTGCCATCAGCTCGTCCGGGACTATAGATACGCAGTATTTT.

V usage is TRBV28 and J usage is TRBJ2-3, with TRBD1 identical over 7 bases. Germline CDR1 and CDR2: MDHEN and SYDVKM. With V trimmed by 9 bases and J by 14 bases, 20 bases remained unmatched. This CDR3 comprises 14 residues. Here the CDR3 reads CASIPLPGNQGVYF. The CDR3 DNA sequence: TGTGCCAGTATTCCACTTCCGGGCAACCAGGGGGTGTATTTT.

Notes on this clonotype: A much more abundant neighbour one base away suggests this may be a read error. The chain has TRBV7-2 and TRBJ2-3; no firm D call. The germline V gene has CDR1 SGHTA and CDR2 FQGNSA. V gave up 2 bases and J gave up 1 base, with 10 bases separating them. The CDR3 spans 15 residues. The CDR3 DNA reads TGTGCCAGCAGCTTAAATAGCTGGGGCACAGATACGCAGTATTTT. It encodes CASSLNSWGTDTQYF.

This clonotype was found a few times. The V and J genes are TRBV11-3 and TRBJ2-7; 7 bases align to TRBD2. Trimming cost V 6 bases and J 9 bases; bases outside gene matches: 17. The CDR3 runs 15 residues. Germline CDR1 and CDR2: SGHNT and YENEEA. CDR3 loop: CASRREGGRANGQYF. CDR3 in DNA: TGTGCCAGCAGGAGGGAGGGTGGTAGGGCCAACGGGCAGTACTTC.

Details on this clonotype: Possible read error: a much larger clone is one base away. Here the CDR3 reads CASCSSGRDTGELFF. Written as DNA, the CDR3 is TGTGCCAGCTGTTCTAGCGGGAGGGACACCGGGGAGCTGTTTTTT. V is TRBV6-2 or TRBV6-3 and J is TRBJ2-2; 12 positions match TRBD2. This CDR3 spans 15 amino acids. After removal of 8 bases from V and 3 bases from J, the junction contained 4 bases not matched to a gene. Germline V lookup: CDR1 MNHEY, CDR2 SVGEGT.

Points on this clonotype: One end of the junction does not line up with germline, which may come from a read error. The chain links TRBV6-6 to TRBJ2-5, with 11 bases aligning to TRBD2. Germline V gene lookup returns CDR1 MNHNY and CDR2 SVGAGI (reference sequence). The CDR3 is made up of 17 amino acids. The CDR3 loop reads CACSYSSSGRAGETQYF. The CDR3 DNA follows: TGTGCCTGCAGTTACTCTAGTAGCGGGAGGGCCGGGGAGACCCAGTACTTC.

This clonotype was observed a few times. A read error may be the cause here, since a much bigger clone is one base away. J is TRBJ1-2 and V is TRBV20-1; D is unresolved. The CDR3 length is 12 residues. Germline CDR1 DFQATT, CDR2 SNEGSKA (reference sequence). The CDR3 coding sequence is TGCAGTGCCACCACTGGGAACTATGACTACACCTTC. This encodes CSATTGNYDYTF.

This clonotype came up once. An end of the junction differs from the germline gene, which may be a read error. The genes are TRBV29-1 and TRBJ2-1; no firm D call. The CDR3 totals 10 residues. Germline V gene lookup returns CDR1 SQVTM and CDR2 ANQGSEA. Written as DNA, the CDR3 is TGCAGCGTTGATAACGTTGAGCAGCTCTTC. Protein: CSVDNVEQLF.

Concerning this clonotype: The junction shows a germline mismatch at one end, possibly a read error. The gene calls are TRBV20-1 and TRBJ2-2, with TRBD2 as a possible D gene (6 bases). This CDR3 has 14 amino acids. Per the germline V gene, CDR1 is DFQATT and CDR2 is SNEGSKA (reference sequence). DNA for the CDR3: TGCGGTGCTGGCCGGTGGGGGAGCACCGGGGGGCTGTTTTTT. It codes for CGAGRWGSTGGLFF.

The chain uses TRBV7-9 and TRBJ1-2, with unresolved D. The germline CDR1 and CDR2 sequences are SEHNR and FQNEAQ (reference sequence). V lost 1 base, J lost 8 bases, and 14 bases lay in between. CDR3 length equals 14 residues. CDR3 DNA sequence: TGTGCCAGCAGCTTAGGATCCATGGGCAAAGGCTACACCTTC. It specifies CASSLGSMGKGYTF.

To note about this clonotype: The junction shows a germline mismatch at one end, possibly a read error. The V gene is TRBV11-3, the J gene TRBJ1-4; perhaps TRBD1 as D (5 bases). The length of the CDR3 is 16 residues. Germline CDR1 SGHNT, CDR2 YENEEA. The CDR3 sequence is CASGLDLTRVEEKLFF. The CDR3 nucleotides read TGTGCCAGCGGCTTAGATCTAACCAGGGTAGAAGAAAAACTGTTTTTC. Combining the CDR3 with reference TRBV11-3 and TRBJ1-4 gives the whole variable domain EAGVVQSPRYKIIEKKQPVAFWCNPISGHNTLYWYLQNLGQGPELLIRYENEEAVDDSQLPKDRFSAERLKGVDSTLKIQPAELGDSAVYLCASGLDLTRVEEKLFFGSGTQLSVL.

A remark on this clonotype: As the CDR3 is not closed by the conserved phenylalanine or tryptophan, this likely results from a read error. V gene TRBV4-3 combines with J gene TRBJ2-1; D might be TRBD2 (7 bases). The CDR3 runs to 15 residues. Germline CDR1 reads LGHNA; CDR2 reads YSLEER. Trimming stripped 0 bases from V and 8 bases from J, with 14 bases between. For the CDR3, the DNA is TGCGCCAGCAGCCAAGAGGGGTGGGGGGGCTATGAGCAGTTCTCC. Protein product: CASSQEGWGGYEQFS.

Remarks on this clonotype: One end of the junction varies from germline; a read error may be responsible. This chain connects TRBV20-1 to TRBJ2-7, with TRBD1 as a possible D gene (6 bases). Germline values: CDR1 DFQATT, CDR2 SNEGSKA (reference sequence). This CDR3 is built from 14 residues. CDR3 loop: CNASKGHNSYEHYF. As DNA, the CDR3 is TGCAATGCTAGTAAGGGACACAACTCCTACGAGCACTACTTC.

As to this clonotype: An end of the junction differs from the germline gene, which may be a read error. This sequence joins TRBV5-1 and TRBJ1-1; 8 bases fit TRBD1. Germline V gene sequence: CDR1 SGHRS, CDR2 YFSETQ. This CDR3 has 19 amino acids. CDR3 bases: TGCGCCAACAGCTTGGTGCCAACGGGTACAGGGGGGTTGAACACTGAAGCTTTCTTT. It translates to CANSLVPTGTGGLNTEAFF.

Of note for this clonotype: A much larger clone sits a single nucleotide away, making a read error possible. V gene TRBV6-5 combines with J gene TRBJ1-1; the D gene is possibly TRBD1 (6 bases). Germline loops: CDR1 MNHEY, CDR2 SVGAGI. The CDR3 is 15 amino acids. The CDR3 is CASSYSGGGGTEVFF. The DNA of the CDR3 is TGTGCCAGCAGTTACTCGGGCGGGGGCGGCACTGAAGTTTTCTTT.